Below are 22 T cell receptor beta chains sequenced from a single sample in a study of T cell responses to AZD1222 COVID-19 vaccine. Generated by immunoSEQ multiplex PCR, the TCRdb table keeps only in-frame clones and is missing some. The table includes around 99,000 clones, approximately 86% detected once. The sample in question was peripheral blood, obtained on day 0 of AZD1222 vaccination. These receptors were taken from an adult in good health.

The CDR3 nucleotides read TGTGCCAGCAGCTTCGCACCTTCGAACACTGAAGCTTTCTTT. It yields the protein CASSFAPSNTEAFF. V is TRBV7-2 and J is TRBJ1-1, with no clear D. Trimming removed 3 bases at V and 1 base at J, with 9 bases between. Germline V gene data show CDR1 as SGHTA and CDR2 as FQGNSA. This CDR3 region has 14 residues.

The chain couples TRBV19 to TRBJ2-2; D gene uncertain. The germline V gene encodes CDR1 LNHDA and CDR2 SQIVND (reference sequence). V lost 3 bases and J lost 4, with 12 bases in between. This CDR3 comprises 15 residues. The CDR3 nucleotides read TGTGCCAGTAGTATTGGGATTAAGACCACCGGGGAGCTGTTTTTT. Translated: CASSIGIKTTGELFF.

The chain has TRBV27 and TRBJ1-1, with D possibly being TRBD1 (5 bases). Germline CDR1 MNHEY, CDR2 SMNVEV (reference sequence). Trimming stripped 0 bases from V and 0 bases from J, with 8 bases between. The CDR3 contains 15 residues. The CDR3 is CASSLSQVMNTEAFF. The CDR3 nucleotides read TGTGCCAGCAGTTTATCACAGGTTATGAACACTGAAGCTTTCTTT.

V gene TRBV2 combines with J gene TRBJ2-7; D remains ambiguous. This CDR3 is built from 13 residues. V lost 1 base and J 0 bases, leaving 4 bases between the germline ends. From germline, CDR1 is SNHLY and CDR2 FYNNEI. CDR3 loop: CASSEELSYEQYF. The CDR3, as DNA: TGTGCCAGCAGTGAAGAACTCTCCTACGAGCAGTACTTC.

This clone was seen once. This chain joins TRBV5-1 and TRBJ2-1, with 12 nucleotides matching TRBD2. The CDR3 sequence is 15 residues long. V shed 1 base and J 4 bases; nucleotides not matched to a gene: 0. CDR1 is SGHRS and CDR2 is YFSETQ in the germline V gene. The DNA for the CDR3 is TGCGCCAGCAGCTTGACTAGCGGGAGGTACAATGAGCAGTTCTTC. Translated: CASSLTSGRYNEQFF.

There are a few counts of this clone. The chain links TRBV27 to TRBJ2-7; D may be TRBD2 (6 bases). The CDR3 spans 17 residues. Per germline, CDR1 MNHEY and CDR2 SMNVEV (reference sequence). V lost 5 bases and J 1 base, leaving 21 bases between the germline ends. CDR3 bases: TGTGCCAGCAGTCCGGTGTCGTCTGGGAGGCTTTCCTACGAGCAGTACTTC. Its translation is CASSPVSSGRLSYEQYF.

This clone was seen a handful of times. The chain links TRBV12-3 or TRBV12-4 to TRBJ1-1; D not certain. Trimming removed 5 bases from V and 1 base from J, with 2 bases in between. The CDR3 runs 11 residues. The CDR3 is CASSPNTEAFF. The CDR3, as DNA: TGTGCCAGCAGTCCGAACACTGAAGCTTTCTTT.

The V and J genes are TRBV29-1 and TRBJ1-1, with no clear D. The germline CDR1 and CDR2 sequences are SQVTM and ANQGSEA. The V end lost 3 bases, the J end lost 5 bases, and 16 bases lay between the germline ends. There are 14 residues in the CDR3. The CDR3 DNA sequence: TGCAGCGTTGAGTGGGAGGGTCGGAGGACTGAAGCTTTCTTT. Encoded protein: CSVEWEGRRTEAFF. Drawing the rest from reference TRBV29-1 and TRBJ1-1, the complete variable domain is SAVISQKPSRDICQRGTSLTIQCQVDSQVTMMFWYRQQPGQSLTLIATANQGSEATYESGFVIDKFPISRPNLTFSTLTVSNMSPEDSSIYLCSVEWEGRRTEAFFGQGTRLTVV.

This chain connects TRBV6-2 or TRBV6-3 to TRBJ2-3; unclear D gene. Germline loops: CDR1 MNHEY, CDR2 SVGEGT. The V gene lost 0 bases and the J gene lost 5 bases, with 6 bases spanning the gap. The CDR3 runs to 13 residues. The CDR3: CASSYSQRDTQYF. For the CDR3, the DNA is TGTGCCAGCAGTTACTCCCAGCGAGATACGCAGTATTTT.

This clone was seen repeatedly, ten times or more. The gene calls are TRBV11-2 and TRBJ1-2, with D perhaps TRBD1 (6 bases). This CDR3 spans 13 amino acids. With 5 bases removed from V and 3 bases from J, the gap between germline ends came to 10 bases. Germline CDR1 reads SGHAT; CDR2 reads FQNNGV. CDR3 protein: CASSPRQDYGYTF. The CDR3 nucleotides read TGTGCCAGCAGCCCCCGACAGGACTATGGCTACACCTTC. The entire variable domain, with the rest obtained from reference TRBV11-2 and TRBJ1-2, is as follows: EAGVAQSPRYKIIEKRQSVAFWCNPISGHATLYWYQQILGQGPKLLIQFQNNGVVDDSQLPKDRFSAERLKGVDSTLKIQPAKLEDSAVYLCASSPRQDYGYTFGSGTRLTVV.

The rearrangement links TRBV28 to TRBJ1-2, with D maybe TRBD1 (5 bases). Germline CDR1 reads MDHEN; CDR2 reads SYDVKM. CDR3 length: 15 residues. V was shortened by 6 bases and J by 4 bases, with 18 bases between the two germline ends. The DNA for the CDR3 is TGTGCCAGCAGGGAACCGGGACGGACATTCTATGGCTACACCTTC. Its protein is CASREPGRTFYGYTF.

The chain has TRBV29-1 and TRBJ2-3; D may be TRBD1 or TRBD2 (5 bases each). There are 12 residues in the CDR3. CDR1 is SQVTM and CDR2 is ANQGSEA in the germline V gene. Trimming removed 7 bases from V and 2 bases from J, with 10 bases in between. The CDR3 is CSGGRITDTQYF. The CDR3, as DNA: TGCAGCGGGGGACGTATCACAGATACGCAGTATTTT.

The J gene is TRBJ1-3, the V gene TRBV4-1; TRBD1 is a possible D gene (6 bases). Trimming cost V 3 bases and J 1 base, with 10 bases left between them. The CDR3 is made up of 15 amino acids. Germline CDR1 is MGHRA and CDR2 is YSYEKL. CDR3 amino acids: CASSHNRVSGNTIYF. DNA of the CDR3: TGCGCCAGCAGCCATAACAGGGTATCTGGAAACACCATATATTTT.

V and J are TRBV5-1 and TRBJ2-3; D is unresolved. This CDR3 is 12 amino acids long. V dropped 1 base and J dropped 2 bases, with 2 bases sitting between them. Germline CDR1 is SGHRS and CDR2 is YFSETQ. CDR3 residues: CASSLNTDTQYF. The CDR3 DNA reads as TGCGCCAGCAGCTTGAACACAGATACGCAGTATTTT.

This chain connects TRBV27 to TRBJ2-5; 10 nucleotides line up with TRBD2. V dropped 8 bases and J dropped 5; count of bases not matched to a gene: 11. The CDR3 consists of 15 residues. The germline gives CDR1 MNHEY, CDR2 SMNVEV (reference sequence). The CDR3 DNA sequence: TGTGCCAGCTCGGCCCAGCTAGCGGGGGTGGAGACCCAGTACTTC. It specifies CASSAQLAGVETQYF.

The V and J genes are TRBV6-6 and TRBJ1-2, with TRBD1 matching over 8 bases. The V segment lost 6 bases and the J segment 2 bases; nucleotides outside the gene matches: 5. This CDR3 is built from 14 residues. CDR1 and CDR2 (germline): MNHNY, SVGAGI (reference sequence). CDR3 sequence reads: CASREQGGNYGYTF. The CDR3 bases are TGTGCCAGCAGGGAACAGGGGGGCAACTATGGCTACACCTTC.

V usage is TRBV19 and J usage is TRBJ2-2; D may match TRBD1 or TRBD2 (5 bases each). CDR3 length: 15 amino acids. Germline CDR1 reads LNHDA; CDR2 reads SQIVND (reference sequence). V shed 7 bases and J shed 6 bases, with 18 bases lying between them. Written as DNA, the CDR3 is TGTGCCAGTAAGGAATGGGGGATTGGGGCCGGGGAGCTGTTTTTT. Translation gives CASKEWGIGAGELFF.

Here the CDR3 DNA reads TGTGCCAGCAGCAGCAGGGGGCCTTGGGATGGCTACACCTTC. Encoded protein: CASSSRGPWDGYTF. The chain employs TRBV3-1 (or the pseudogene TRBV3-2) and TRBJ1-2, with 8 bases identical to TRBD1. The trim removed 5 bases at V and 6 bases at J, leaving 8 bases unmatched. Germline assignment: CDR1 LGHDT and CDR2 YNNKEL (reference sequence). The CDR3 sequence is 14 residues long.

The chain recombines TRBV19 with TRBJ1-4; maybe TRBD1 (5 bases). CDR1 and CDR2 from the germline V gene are LNHDA and SQIVND (reference sequence). Trimming removed 6 bases from V and 6 bases from J, with 14 bases in between. This CDR3 spans 14 amino acids. CDR3 sequence reads: CASSLNLGDEKLFF. For the CDR3, the DNA is TGTGCCAGTAGCCTCAACTTGGGGGATGAAAAACTGTTTTTT.

The chain is built from TRBV7-9 and TRBJ1-2; 9 bases are shared with TRBD1. The CDR3 contains 16 residues. V lost 3 bases, J lost 6 bases, and 11 bases stayed unmatched. Germline V gene data show CDR1 as SEHNR and CDR2 as FQNEAQ (reference sequence). The CDR3 DNA reads as TGTGCCAGCAGCTTGTTCCGGCAGACAGGGGGTAATGGCTACACCTTC. Protein product: CASSLFRQTGGNGYTF.

The chain links TRBV6-5 to TRBJ2-3; 8 bases match TRBD2. CDR1 is MNHEY, CDR2 SVGAGI, per germline. V was pared by 3 bases and J by 5 bases, with 10 bases of the junction left unmatched. The CDR3 sequence is 16 residues long. CDR3 DNA sequence: TGTGCCAGCAGTTATTCTTCGGGAGGGGTAATAGATACGCAGTATTTT. It translates to CASSYSSGGVIDTQYF.

CDR3 coding DNA: TGTGCCAGCAGTTTGGACCCAGGGGCTGGGGCCAACGTCCTGACTTTC. Its protein is CASSLDPGAGANVLTF. The chain uses TRBV28 and TRBJ2-6; TRBD1 might be the D (6 bases). Looked up from germline, CDR1 is MDHEN and CDR2 is SYDVKM. V dropped 3 bases and J dropped 2 bases, with 11 bases sitting between them. This CDR3 contains 16 residues.